Reported below is one T cell receptor (beta chain). The record originates from a study of shared T cell receptors in the human thymus. Using immunoSEQ multiplex PCR, the repertoire was profiled, and TCRdb retains in-frame clones only, with some absent. The data contain about 610,000 clones, 88% of them singletons. The junction had 17 bases not matched to a gene; V was cut back by 2 bases and J by 2 bases. CDR3 length: 20 amino acids. Germline V CDR1 and CDR2: KGHSH, LQKENI. These records were also assigned to another study, of human thymus T cells. Per that study: Surgeons resected thymus tissue during corrective heart surgery. Blood and thymic repertoires both appeared biased in V and J gene usage.

The chain carries TRBV18 and TRBJ1-5; 8 bases line up with TRBD1. The sequenced sample was thymocytes. The receptor's source is a boy younger than two with a congenital heart defect. The CDR3 spells CASSPNGTGRPGGGNQPQHF. CDR3 DNA: TGTGCCAGCTCACCAAACGGGACAGGCCGCCCGGGGGGCGGCAATCAGCCCCAGCATTTT.